The 10 T cell receptor beta chains below come from one sample, sequenced in a study of blood T cell repertoires in COVID-19. Profiling relied on immunoSEQ multiplex PCR, and the TCRdb table lists in-frame clones only, not all of them. The sample consists of some 100,000 clones, about 90% of them appearing once. Sequencing used peripheral blood. These receptors originate from a man aged 50-60 years with acute or convalescent COVID-19.

The chain uses TRBV20-1 and TRBJ2-7; TRBD2 matches 9 bases. This CDR3 has 16 amino acids. The germline gives CDR1 DFQATT, CDR2 SNEGSKA (reference sequence). Trimming removed 3 bases from V and 2 bases from J; junction bases left unmatched: 11. CDR3 amino acids: CSASLSSGIITYEQYF. DNA of the CDR3: TGCAGTGCTAGTTTGTCTAGCGGGATTATAACCTACGAGCAGTACTTC.

This chain links TRBV5-4 with TRBJ1-2, with 10 bases identical to TRBD1. The V and J ends lost 4 bases and 8 bases, in that order; junction bases with no gene match: 8. CDR1 and CDR2 (germline): SGHNT, YYREEE (reference sequence). CDR3 length equals 14 residues. The CDR3 DNA is TGTGCCAGCAGCCCGGGACAGGGGTTATCAGGCTACACCTTC. This gives the protein CASSPGQGLSGYTF.

V gene TRBV6-2 or TRBV6-3 combines with J gene TRBJ2-2; D uncertain. V was pared by 4 bases and J by 4 bases, with 10 bases between. From germline, CDR1 is MNHEY and CDR2 SVGEGT. The CDR3 has 14 amino acids. CDR3 protein: CASSFHSITGELFF. DNA for the CDR3: TGTGCCAGCAGTTTTCACAGCATCACCGGGGAGCTGTTTTTT.

This chain connects TRBV28 to TRBJ1-2; D is ambiguous. Germline lookup yields CDR1 MDHEN and CDR2 SYDVKM. V shed 6 bases and J shed 7 bases, with 18 bases lying between them. The CDR3 is made up of 14 amino acids. In nucleotides, the CDR3 is TGTGCCAGCAGGCCCCCCCGGGGATTGGGTGGCTACACCTTC. Translation: CASRPPRGLGGYTF.

V usage is TRBV2 and J usage is TRBJ1-5; D perhaps matches TRBD1 (6 bases). Germline values: CDR1 SNHLY, CDR2 FYNNEI. Trimming shortened V by 5 bases and J by 3 bases, and 11 bases separated the two germline ends. The CDR3 is 14 amino acids. CDR3 DNA sequence: TGTGCCAGCAGTAAGGGGGACCTCAATCAGCCCCAGCATTTT. Translating it yields CASSKGDLNQPQHF.

The gene calls are TRBV6-5 and TRBJ1-3; D possibly corresponds to TRBD1 (5 bases). The CDR3 consists of 14 residues. Germline-derived CDR1 and CDR2 are MNHEY and SVGAGI. Trimming took 7 bases from V and 1 from J, leaving 11 bases between them. CDR3 sequence (DNA): TGTGCCAGCAAGTCGAAGGGGTCTGGAAACACCATATATTTT. This gives the protein CASKSKGSGNTIYF.

The chain carries TRBV7-6 and TRBJ1-6; 7 nucleotides match TRBD1. CDR1 and CDR2 from the germline V gene are SGHVS and FNYEAQ. The V and J ends lost 6 bases and 7 bases, in that order; junction bases with no gene match: 6. This CDR3 region has 14 residues. Written as DNA, the CDR3 is TGTGCCAGCAGTCTGTCACAGGGGAATTCACCCCTCCACTTT. It is translated as CASSLSQGNSPLHF.

The chain uses TRBV11-2 and TRBJ1-6, with TRBD1 matching over 7 bases. The CDR3 runs to 12 residues. In germline, CDR1 is SGHAT, CDR2 FQNNGV. V gave up 5 bases and J gave up 11 bases; unmatched junction bases: 3. This CDR3 is CASSRGQPPLHF. Written as DNA, the CDR3 is TGTGCCAGCAGCCGGGGACAGCCACCCCTCCACTTT.

The chain joins TRBV23-1 to TRBJ1-5; 7 bases match TRBD1. TRBV23-1 is an ORF, and what it does is uncertain. The V and J ends lost 7 bases and 3 bases, in that order; junction bases with no gene match: 9. This CDR3 comprises 15 residues. The CDR3 loop reads CASTQGGRNNQPQHF. Here the CDR3 DNA reads TGCGCCAGCACCCAGGGGGGACGGAACAATCAGCCCCAGCATTTT.

The chain recombines TRBV10-1 with TRBJ1-5; 8 nucleotides match TRBD1. V lost 6 bases, J lost 1 base, and 8 bases stayed unmatched. This CDR3 contains 16 residues. In germline, CDR1 is WNHNN, CDR2 SYGVQD (reference sequence). Here the CDR3 DNA reads TGCGCCAGCAGATTCACAGGGGGAAGGAGCAATCAGCCCCAGCATTTT. Its protein is CASRFTGGRSNQPQHF.